The next 13 T cell receptor beta chains were all read from a single sample in a study of CD4 and CD8 cells across lung adenocarcinoma regions (dated by TCRdb to 2017 to 2018). The library was built by means of PCR. The sequencer was a HiSeq X Ten. Using fastp at Q25 and MiXCR, TCRdb reprocessed the public reads and kept productive beta chains. Each CDR3 protein gets just one entry, which takes the most common genes and DNA from the rows behind it. The sample profile shows approximately 3,600 distinct CDR3 sequences; 45% to 65% of them were found once. Clones ranked in the top ten supply roughly 30% of the sample. The specimen sequenced was CD4+ T cells from the center of a lung tumor. The sample's cell subset or site, from its label and the paper: tumor center region. The receptors here all came from a female donor with lung adenocarcinoma. The CD4 and CD8 labels of this study may be unreliable.

Points on this clonotype: The junction shows a germline mismatch at one end, possibly a read error. V usage is TRBV24-1 and J usage is TRBJ2-1; 10 nucleotides align to TRBD1. Germline V gene sequence: CDR1 KGHDR, CDR2 SFDVKD. This CDR3 spans 15 amino acids. CDR3 sequence: CATSDPGTGEETRYF. The CDR3 coding sequence is TGTGCCACCAGTGATCCCGGGACAGGGGAAGAGACCCGGTACTTC.

V and J are TRBV3-1 and TRBJ2-5, with D possibly TRBD1 on 5 matching bases. The closer fit of TRBJ2-7 to the DNA end suggests the J call may be wrong. The CDR3 is 15 amino acids. The germline V gene has CDR1 LGHDT and CDR2 YNNKEL (reference sequence). This CDR3 is CASSHWGAGRYEQYF. As DNA, the CDR3 is TGTGCCAGCAGCCACTGGGGCGCCGGAAGGTACGAGCAGTACTTC.

The table lists this clonotype with a count of one. The rearrangement links TRBV6-5 to TRBJ1-2; TRBD1 aligns across 10 bases. Germline CDR1 reads MNHEY; CDR2 reads SVGAGI. Losses at the gene ends were 4 bases for V and 8 bases for J; bases not matched to a gene: 7. The CDR3 totals 14 residues. The CDR3 DNA is TGTGCCAGCAGTTTTTCCGTGGGACAGGGGGGCTACACCTTC. Residues: CASSFSVGQGGYTF.

V and J are TRBV6-1 and TRBJ2-1, with no clear D. The V and J ends lost 2 bases and 4 bases respectively, with 3 bases between them. The germline V gene has CDR1 MNHNS and CDR2 SASEGT. The CDR3 totals 12 residues. This chain's CDR3 is CASSEFYNEQFF. CDR3 bases: TGTGCCAGCAGTGAATTTTACAATGAGCAGTTCTTC.

As for this clonotype: One end of the junction varies from germline; a read error may be responsible. CDR3 loop: CASSGGGVGAGAQDTQYF. The DNA of the CDR3 is TGTGCCAGCAGTGGTGGAGGGGTCGGAGCAGGTGCCCAAGACACCCAGTACTTC. The rearrangement links TRBV6-1 to TRBJ2-1; possible D gene TRBD2, 6 bases. The assigned J gene may be wrong: the sequence end matches TRBJ2-5 better. The CDR3 sequence is 18 residues long. CDR1 is MNHNS, CDR2 SASEGT, per germline.

V gene TRBV6-1 combines with J gene TRBJ2-4; D remains ambiguous. V shed 11 bases and J shed 0 bases, with 14 bases lying between them. CDR3 size: 14 residues. The germline CDR1 and CDR2 sequences are MNHNS and SASEGT. The CDR3 coding sequence is TGTGCCGGCACTGGAGTGAGAGCCAAAAACATTCAGTACTTC. Translated, it gives CAGTGVRAKNIQYF.

Concerning this clonotype: The junction does not match germline at one end; this may be a read error. The rearrangement links TRBV6-1 to TRBJ2-3; 7 positions match TRBD2. Germline-derived CDR1 and CDR2 are MNHNS and SASEGT. The CDR3 has 15 residues. The CDR3 DNA reads as TGTGCCGGCGGGTGGGGGGGGAGCGGCACAGATACCCAGTATTTT. Amino acids: CAGGWGGSGTDTQYF.

V gene TRBV27 combines with J gene TRBJ2-3, with D possibly TRBD2 on 6 matching bases. The CDR3 runs 13 residues. V was shortened by 9 bases and J by 1 base, with 11 bases between the two germline ends. Germline loops: CDR1 MNHEY, CDR2 SMNVEV (reference sequence). The CDR3 spells CASRWGGTDTQYF. The CDR3 region has the DNA TGTGCCAGTCGGTGGGGGGGCACAGATACGCAGTATTTT.

The chain combines TRBV5-1 with TRBJ2-1; 10 positions match TRBD1. The germline V gene encodes CDR1 SGHRS and CDR2 YFSETQ. With 4 bases clipped from V and 1 base from J, the junction kept 5 bases outside the gene matches. This CDR3 spans 16 amino acids. The CDR3 loop is CASSDGQGGSYNEQFF. CDR3 DNA: TGCGCCAGCAGCGACGGACAGGGGGGTTCCTACAATGAGCAGTTCTTC.

Concerning this clonotype itself: Compared with germline, one end of the junction differs, possibly owing to a read error. The rearrangement uses TRBV4-1 and TRBJ2-3, with D possibly being TRBD2 (7 bases). The germline V gene has CDR1 MGHRA and CDR2 YSYEKL. This CDR3 spans 15 amino acids. CDR3 DNA: TGCGCCAGGGGCCGCGGGGGCGGGGACAAAGAGACCCAGTACTTT. This encodes CARGRGGGDKETQYF.

This clonotype is deemed medium-sized. The chain employs TRBV4-1 and TRBJ2-4, with 10 nucleotides matching TRBD2. The CDR3 spans 15 residues. The germline V gene encodes CDR1 MGHRA and CDR2 YSYEKL. The ends lost 3 bases at V and 6 bases at J; junction bases unmatched: 5. The CDR3 DNA reads as TGCGCCAGCAGCCAGCCCTCTAGCGGGGGAAACATTCAGTACTTC. Encoded protein: CASSQPSSGGNIQYF.

In its sample, this clonotype was seen a few times. At one end the junction does not follow the germline gene, possibly because of a read error. Here the CDR3 reads CARGLRAKNTQYF. For the CDR3, the DNA is TGTGCCAGGGGTTTGAGGGCGAAAAACACGCAGTACTTT. This chain joins TRBV27 and TRBJ2-3, with D perhaps TRBD2 (5 bases). Germline CDR1 is MNHEY and CDR2 is SMNVEV (reference sequence). CDR3 length: 13 residues.

This clonotype was recorded a few times. The chain couples TRBV15 to TRBJ2-3; 10 nucleotides line up with TRBD2. The ends lost 0 bases at V and 1 base at J; junction bases unmatched: 7. This CDR3 is 18 amino acids long. CDR1 and CDR2 from the germline V gene are LNHNV and YYDKDF (reference sequence). CDR3 sequence (DNA): TGTGCCACCAGCAGAGATGATGGGACTAGCGACCGCACAGATACGCAGTATTTT. Amino acid sequence: CATSRDDGTSDRTDTQYF.